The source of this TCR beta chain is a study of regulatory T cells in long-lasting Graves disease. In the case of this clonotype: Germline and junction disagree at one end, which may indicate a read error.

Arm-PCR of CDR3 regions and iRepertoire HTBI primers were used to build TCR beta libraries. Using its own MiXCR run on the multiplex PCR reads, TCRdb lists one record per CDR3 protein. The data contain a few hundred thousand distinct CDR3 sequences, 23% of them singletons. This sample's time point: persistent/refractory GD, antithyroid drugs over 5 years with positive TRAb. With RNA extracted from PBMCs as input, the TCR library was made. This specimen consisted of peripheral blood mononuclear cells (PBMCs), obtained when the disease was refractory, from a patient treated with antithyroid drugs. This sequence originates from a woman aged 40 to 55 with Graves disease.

The CDR3 bases are TGTGCCTGCAGTTTGAGGGGTTACTATAATTCACCCCTCCACTTT. Translation: CACSLRGYYNSPLHF. The V gene is TRBV28, the J gene TRBJ1-6, with a tentative D call TRBD1 (5 bases). The germline gives CDR1 MDHEN, CDR2 SYDVKM. The CDR3 spans 15 residues.